The rows below give T cell receptor beta chains drawn from one sample of a study of cytomegalovirus exposure and HLA in healthy donors. Assay used: immunoSEQ multiplex PCR; TCRdb lists only in-frame clones, some missing. Among around 180,000 clones listed, around 80% were seen once. Sequenced sample: PBMCs. The origin of the receptors is a man aged 35 to 55 in good health and CMV-seronegative. CDR3s leave out the opening cysteine and the closing phenylalanine or tryptophan. The order of the fields is V gene, clone size, CDR3 protein. Size is omitted from some rows. Given values are once, few, many or a class for expanded clones.

v_gene: TRBV10-1; abundance: few; CDR3aa: ASSEGQVSYEQY
v_gene: TRBV10-3; abundance: .; CDR3aa: AIGAGENTGELF
v_gene: TRBV5-4; abundance: .; CDR3aa: ASSRDGSGQGTVAQY
v_gene: TRBV19; abundance: .; CDR3aa: ASSTDRGHNEQF
v_gene: TRBV7-2; abundance: once; CDR3aa: ASSLPRAGETQY
v_gene: TRBV6-6; abundance: .; CDR3aa: ASTADRGGTEAF
v_gene: TRBV11-3; abundance: .; CDR3aa: ASSDWTATNYGYT
v_gene: TRBV30; abundance: .; CDR3aa: AWSVNVAYGYT
v_gene: TRBV4-3; abundance: once; CDR3aa: ASSLLAFGVTDTQY
v_gene: TRBV5-1; abundance: .; CDR3aa: ASSSARSGTGPNEQY
v_gene: TRBV5-4; abundance: few; CDR3aa: ASGSRGEGPEAF
v_gene: TRBV5-1; abundance: .; CDR3aa: ASSYRPTLQGVEQL
v_gene: TRBV6-1; abundance: .; CDR3aa: ASSRRDRGPREAF
v_gene: TRBV7-2; abundance: .; CDR3aa: ASSLPRSSGNTIY
v_gene: TRBV7-2; abundance: .; CDR3aa: ASSPNLNTIY
v_gene: TRBV9; abundance: .; CDR3aa: ASSPGRLVETQY
v_gene: TRBV19; abundance: .; CDR3aa: ASSSGLLEAF